This T cell receptor beta chain was recorded in a study of CD8 T cells in ankylosing spondylitis. Findings and limits, study-wide: Disease-linked clones had a CD8+ phenotype and relatively low frequency in peripheral blood. Earlier reports found some motif variants in synovial fluid and blood in reactive arthritis. A motif of eight highly homologous TCR beta variants was seen as apparently characteristic of ankylosing spondylitis blood.

TCRdb processed the 5' RACE reads anew with MiXCR; each CDR3 protein has one entry. The sample records fewer than 400,000 distinct CDR3 sequences, roughly 14% being singletons. As concerns this clonotype: Its antigen is not identified.

CDR3 length: 14 amino acids. In germline, CDR1 is DFQATT, CDR2 SNEGSKA (reference sequence). The ends lost 2 bases at V and 4 bases at J; junction bases unmatched: 5. The rearrangement links TRBV20-1 to TRBJ2-5, with 9 positions matching TRBD2. This clonotype originated in a male donor with ankylosing spondylitis or in good health (not recorded which). The sample consisted of blood, either unsorted or a sorted T cell fraction (not recorded which). CDR3 region: CSARYSGGRETQYF. CDR3 DNA: TGCAGTGCTAGATACAGCGGGGGGCGAGAGACCCAGTACTTC.